This T cell receptor (beta chain) was sequenced in a study of cytomegalovirus exposure and HLA in healthy donors. The CDR3 extends over 18 amino acids. Germline lookup yields CDR1 MDHEN and CDR2 SYDVKM. V gave up 7 bases and J gave up 3 bases, with 25 bases separating them. The sample holds one count of this clone. No antigen is known for it. The primer mix had 60 Vbeta and 13 Jbeta primers. Libraries were prepared by immunoSEQ multiplex PCR; TCRdb keeps only in-frame clonotypes and omits some of them. The table has around 190,000 clones, less than 90% seen once. General observations from the study: Later analysis identified several of the most significant clusters that appeared linked to common viral pathogens.

The clonotype was recovered from a woman in her 30s in good health and CMV-seronegative. This chain uses TRBV28 with TRBJ2-1; D unclear. Specimen: PBMCs. The CDR3 loop is CASNYFPSPGPSYNEQFF. The CDR3 DNA sequence: TGTGCCAGCAACTACTTCCCCTCTCCGGGTCCGAGCTACAATGAGCAGTTCTTC.